The 19 T cell receptor beta chains below were found in one sample sequenced in a study of PD-1 blockade in classical Hodgkin lymphoma. Clones were read by immunoSEQ multiplex PCR, and TCRdb kept only the in-frame ones, dropping some. Among 5,500 to 9,000 clones listed, over 70% were seen once. All patients relapsed after autologous stem cell transplantation, and brentuximab vedotin exposure varied. Sequencing was performed on peripheral blood mononuclear cells (PBMCs), taken before the second cycle of nivolumab. All receptors derive from a human donor with classical Hodgkin lymphoma.

This clone was seen a single time. The chain links TRBV28 to TRBJ1-2, with no clear D. Trimming left V 6 bases short and J 0 bases short, with 11 bases between. This CDR3 has 14 residues. Germline values: CDR1 MDHEN, CDR2 SYDVKM. This CDR3 reads CASSTTPSNYGYTF. The CDR3 DNA reads TGTGCCAGCAGCACGACACCGTCTAACTATGGCTACACCTTC.

The chain joins TRBV27 to TRBJ2-5, with TRBD1 as a possible D gene (6 bases). Germline values: CDR1 MNHEY, CDR2 SMNVEV (reference sequence). This CDR3 spans 13 amino acids. With 6 bases removed from V and 4 bases from J, the gap between germline ends came to 12 bases. The CDR3 nucleotides are TGTGCCAGCAGACAGGGCGTACGAGAGACCCAGTACTTC. Protein: CASRQGVRETQYF.

The chain uses TRBV28 and TRBJ1-5; 7 bases are shared with TRBD1. Trimming at V came to 5 bases and at J to 0 bases, leaving 7 bases not matched to a gene. This CDR3 has 16 amino acids. The germline V gene has CDR1 MDHEN and CDR2 SYDVKM. The CDR3: CASSPRTGYSNQPQHF. For the CDR3, the DNA is TGTGCCAGCAGTCCGCGGACAGGATATAGCAATCAGCCCCAGCATTTT.

The chain carries TRBV9 and TRBJ2-1; D may match TRBD1 or TRBD2 (5 bases each). This CDR3 region has 15 residues. V lost 0 bases, J lost 8 bases, and 15 bases lay in between. Germline values: CDR1 SGDLS, CDR2 YYNGEE. The CDR3: CASSVEDNYGDEQFF. The CDR3 region has the DNA TGTGCCAGCAGCGTAGAGGACAATTACGGGGATGAGCAGTTCTTC.

The chain joins TRBV6-6 to TRBJ1-1, with TRBD1 as a possible D gene (5 bases). Trimming shortened V by 3 bases and J by 8 bases, and 13 bases separated the two germline ends. The CDR3 runs to 13 residues. The germline gives CDR1 MNHNY, CDR2 SVGAGI (reference sequence). The CDR3 is CASSYRDQPEAFF. Written as DNA, the CDR3 is TGTGCCAGCAGTTATCGGGACCAGCCCGAAGCTTTCTTT.

Notes on this clone: Different DNA sequences within this sample yield the same CDR3. The chain joins TRBV19 to TRBJ2-7, with 7 bases lining up with TRBD1. Germline trimming cut 1 base from V and 6 bases from J; bases unmatched to any gene: 6. Germline CDR1 is LNHDA and CDR2 is SQIVND (reference sequence). The CDR3 covers 14 residues. This chain's CDR3 is CASSIGTGSGEQYF. The CDR3 coding sequence is TGTGCCAGTAGTATAGGGACAGGATCGGGCGAGCAGTACTTC.

The V call is TRBV27, the J call TRBJ2-1, with D unclear. In germline, CDR1 is MNHEY, CDR2 SMNVEV (reference sequence). Between the trimmed V and J ends, which lost 3 bases and 10 bases, there was a span of 10 bases. CDR3 size: 12 residues. The CDR3 bases are TGTGCCAGCAGTTTTAACTACGAGGAGCAGTTCTTC. It encodes CASSFNYEEQFF.

The chain joins TRBV28 to TRBJ2-3; the match to TRBD2 covers 13 bases. After removal of 6 bases from V and 4 bases from J, the junction contained 7 bases not matched to a gene. This CDR3 is 16 amino acids long. Per the germline V gene, CDR1 is MDHEN and CDR2 is SYDVKM. The CDR3 region has the DNA TGTGCCAGCAGCCAAACTAGCGGGAGGGTCGCAGATACGCAGTATTTT. Translation gives CASSQTSGRVADTQYF.

V and J are TRBV28 and TRBJ2-7; no clear D gene. CDR1 is MDHEN, CDR2 SYDVKM, per germline. The CDR3 runs to 14 residues. V lost 3 bases and J 8 bases, leaving 17 bases between the germline ends. CDR3 protein: CASSFTGPIDKQYF. DNA of the CDR3: TGTGCCAGCAGTTTTACGGGCCCGATAGATAAGCAGTACTTC.

The chain couples TRBV1 to TRBJ1-2. TRBV1 is a known pseudogene. The CDR3 totals 16 residues. In DNA form, the CDR3 reads TGCACCAGCAGGATGTGGGGTGTGCGAAAGACCTATGGCTACACCTTC. Its protein is CTSRMWGVRKTYGYTF.

V usage is TRBV5-1 and J usage is TRBJ1-1; 7 bases match TRBD1. V was clipped by 3 bases and J by 8 bases; unmatched bases: 13. This CDR3 is built from 15 residues. In germline, CDR1 is SGHRS, CDR2 YFSETQ. The CDR3 DNA reads as TGCGCCAGCAGCTCTAGGACAGGTTTGGGCCCCGAAGCTTTCTTT. Residues: CASSSRTGLGPEAFF.

This chain uses TRBV9 with TRBJ2-5; D remains unclear. The CDR3 is 12 amino acids. Per the germline V gene, CDR1 is SGDLS and CDR2 is YYNGEE. V was cut by 3 bases and J by 1 base, with 4 bases left in between. The CDR3 here is CASSAIQETQYF. CDR3 nucleotide sequence: TGTGCCAGCAGCGCTATCCAAGAGACCCAGTACTTC.

The chain has TRBV28 and TRBJ1-1; tentative D call: TRBD1 (5 bases). CDR1 MDHEN and CDR2 SYDVKM come from the germline V gene. The CDR3 has 15 residues. The V end lost 6 bases, the J end lost 3 bases, and 17 bases lay between the germline ends. CDR3 residues: CASRGLKSGDTEAFF. CDR3 nucleotide sequence: TGTGCCAGCAGGGGACTCAAAAGTGGGGACACTGAAGCTTTCTTT.

The CDR3 spells CASSLLGKGTSLASPLHF. DNA of the CDR3: TGTGCCAGCAGCTTACTTGGAAAGGGGACCTCTCTGGCCTCACCCCTCCACTTT. This chain uses TRBV7-6 with TRBJ1-6; TRBD1 might be the D (5 bases). The length of the CDR3 is 18 residues. Germline-derived CDR1 and CDR2 are SGHVS and FNYEAQ. Between the trimmed V and J ends, which lost 2 bases and 10 bases, there was a span of 24 bases.

The chain couples TRBV7-2 to TRBJ1-1; D might be TRBD1 (5 bases). This CDR3 has 15 amino acids. Germline CDR1 reads SGHTA; CDR2 reads FQGNSA. V was clipped by 2 bases and J by 3 bases, with 13 bases between them. The CDR3 region has the DNA TGTGCCAGCAGCTTAACCGGGGACCCTTACACTGAAGCTTTCTTT. Translated: CASSLTGDPYTEAFF.

This chain links TRBV5-6 with TRBJ2-7; a weak D match, TRBD2 (5 bases). The V end was cut by 1 base, the J end by 5 bases, with 13 bases between. The germline CDR1 and CDR2 sequences are SGHDT and YYEEEE. CDR3 length: 14 residues. CDR3 nucleotide sequence: TGTGCCAGCAGCTTGACATCCGGGATCCACGAGCAGTACTTC. Its protein product is CASSLTSGIHEQYF.

The chain's CDR3 is CASSNSGLAAEQFF. CDR3 nucleotides: TGTGCCAGCAGTAATTCGGGACTAGCGGCCGAGCAGTTCTTC. This chain joins TRBV6-5 and TRBJ2-1, with 11 nucleotides matching TRBD2. V shed 5 bases and J 10 bases; nucleotides not matched to a gene: 7. CDR1 is MNHEY, CDR2 SVGAGI, per germline. This CDR3 comprises 14 residues.

This clone has only a few counts. V usage is TRBV14 and J usage is TRBJ2-1; D is possibly TRBD1 (5 bases). Germline CDR1 and CDR2: SGHDN and FVKESK. The length of the CDR3 is 15 residues. V was trimmed by 4 bases and J by 5 bases, leaving 15 bases between them. The CDR3 DNA is TGTGCCAGCAGCCTCGGAAGGGGTTGGCACAATGAGCAGTTCTTC. Residues: CASSLGRGWHNEQFF.

The chain couples TRBV9 to TRBJ2-5; TRBD2 agrees at 12 bases. CDR3 length equals 17 residues. The germline V gene has CDR1 SGDLS and CDR2 YYNGEE. V lost 4 bases to trimming and J lost 2 bases; unmatched junction nucleotides: 9. The CDR3 is CASSTPRGLAGQETQYF. CDR3 in DNA: TGTGCCAGCAGCACCCCACGAGGACTAGCGGGACAAGAGACCCAGTACTTC. The whole variable domain, remainder taken from reference TRBV9 and TRBJ2-5, is DSGVTQTPKHLITATGQRVTLRCSPRSGDLSVYWYQQSLDQGLQFLIQYYNGEERAKGNILERFSAQQFPDLHSELNLSSLELGDSALYFCASSTPRGLAGQETQYFGPGTRLLVL.